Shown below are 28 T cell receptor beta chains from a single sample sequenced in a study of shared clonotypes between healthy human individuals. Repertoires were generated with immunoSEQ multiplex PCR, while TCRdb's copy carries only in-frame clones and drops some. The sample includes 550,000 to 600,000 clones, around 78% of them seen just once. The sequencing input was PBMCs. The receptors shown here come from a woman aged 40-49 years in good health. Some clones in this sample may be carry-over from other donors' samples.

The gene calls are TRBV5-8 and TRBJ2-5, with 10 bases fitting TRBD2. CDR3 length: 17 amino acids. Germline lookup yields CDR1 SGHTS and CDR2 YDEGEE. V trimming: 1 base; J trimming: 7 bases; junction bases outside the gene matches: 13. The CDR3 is CASSLPLSGRELGTQYF. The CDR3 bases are TGTGCCAGCAGCTTGCCCCTCAGCGGGAGGGAGCTAGGGACCCAGTACTTC.

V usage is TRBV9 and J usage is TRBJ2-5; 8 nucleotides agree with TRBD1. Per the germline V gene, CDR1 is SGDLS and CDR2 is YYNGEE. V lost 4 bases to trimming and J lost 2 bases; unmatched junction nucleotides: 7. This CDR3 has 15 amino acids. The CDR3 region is CASSPDRGVQETQYF. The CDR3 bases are TGTGCCAGCAGCCCCGACAGGGGAGTTCAAGAGACCCAGTACTTC.

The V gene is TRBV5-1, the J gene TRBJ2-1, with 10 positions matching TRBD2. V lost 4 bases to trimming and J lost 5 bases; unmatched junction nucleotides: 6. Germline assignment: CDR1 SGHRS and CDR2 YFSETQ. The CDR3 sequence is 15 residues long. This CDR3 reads CASSPTGTSDNEQFF. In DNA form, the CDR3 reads TGCGCCAGCAGCCCAACCGGGACTAGCGACAATGAGCAGTTCTTC.

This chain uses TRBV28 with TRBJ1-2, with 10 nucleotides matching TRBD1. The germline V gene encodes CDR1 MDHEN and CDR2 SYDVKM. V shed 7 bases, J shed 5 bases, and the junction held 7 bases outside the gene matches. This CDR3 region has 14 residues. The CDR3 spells CASTRTGGGYGYTF. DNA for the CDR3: TGTGCCAGCACCAGGACAGGGGGTGGGTATGGCTACACCTTC.

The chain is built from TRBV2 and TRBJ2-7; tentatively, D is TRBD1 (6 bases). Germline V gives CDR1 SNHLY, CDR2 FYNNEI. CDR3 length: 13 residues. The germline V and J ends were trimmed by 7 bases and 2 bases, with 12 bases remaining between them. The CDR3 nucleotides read TGTGCCAGCAATCCGGACAGTCCCTACGAGCAGTACTTC. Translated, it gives CASNPDSPYEQYF. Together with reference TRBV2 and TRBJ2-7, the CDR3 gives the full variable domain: EPEVTQTPSHQVTQMGQEVILRCVPISNHLYFYWYRQILGQKVEFLVSFYNNEISEKSEIFDDQFSVERPDGSNFTLKIRSTKLEDSAMYFCASNPDSPYEQYFGPGTRLTVT.

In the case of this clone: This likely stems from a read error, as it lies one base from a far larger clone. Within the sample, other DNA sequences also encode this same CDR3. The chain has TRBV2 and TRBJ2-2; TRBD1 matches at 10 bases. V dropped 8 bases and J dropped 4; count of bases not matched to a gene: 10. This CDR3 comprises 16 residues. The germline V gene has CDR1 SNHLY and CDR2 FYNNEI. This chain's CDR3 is CASSGTGVGLTGELFF. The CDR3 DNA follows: TGTGCCAGCTCCGGGACAGGGGTAGGTCTCACCGGGGAGCTGTTTTTT.

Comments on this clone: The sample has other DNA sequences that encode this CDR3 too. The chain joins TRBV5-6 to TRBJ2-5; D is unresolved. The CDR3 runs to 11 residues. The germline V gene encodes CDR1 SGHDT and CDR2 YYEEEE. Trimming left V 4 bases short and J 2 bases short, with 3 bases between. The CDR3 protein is CASSIQETQYF. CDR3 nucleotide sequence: TGTGCCAGCAGCATTCAAGAGACCCAGTACTTC. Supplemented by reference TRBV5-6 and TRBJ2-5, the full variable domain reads DAGVTQSPTHLIKTRGQQVTLRCSPKSGHDTVSWYQQALGQGPQFIFQYYEEEERQRGNFPDRFSGHQFPNYSSELNVNALLLGDSALYLCASSIQETQYFGPGTRLLVL.

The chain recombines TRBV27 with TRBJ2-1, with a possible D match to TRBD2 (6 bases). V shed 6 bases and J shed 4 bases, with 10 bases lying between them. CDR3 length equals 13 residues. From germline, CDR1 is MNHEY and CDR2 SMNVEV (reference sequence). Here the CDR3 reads CASRSSAYNEQFF. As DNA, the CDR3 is TGTGCCAGCAGGTCTAGCGCTTACAATGAGCAGTTCTTC.

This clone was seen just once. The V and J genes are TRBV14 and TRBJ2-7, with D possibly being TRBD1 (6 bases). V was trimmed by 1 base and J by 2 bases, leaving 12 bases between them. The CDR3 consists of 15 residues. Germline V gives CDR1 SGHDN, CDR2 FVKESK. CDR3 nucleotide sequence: TGTGCCAGCAGCCAAGGTCAGGGGATTACCTACGAGCAGTACTTC. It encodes CASSQGQGITYEQYF.

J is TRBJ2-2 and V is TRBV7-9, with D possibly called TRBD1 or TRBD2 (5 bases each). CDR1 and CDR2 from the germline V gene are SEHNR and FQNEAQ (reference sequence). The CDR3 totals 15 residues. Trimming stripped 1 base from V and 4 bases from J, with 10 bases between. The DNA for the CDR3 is TGTGCCAGCAGCTTAGGAGGGGCGACCACCGGGGAGCTGTTTTTT. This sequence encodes CASSLGGATTGELFF.

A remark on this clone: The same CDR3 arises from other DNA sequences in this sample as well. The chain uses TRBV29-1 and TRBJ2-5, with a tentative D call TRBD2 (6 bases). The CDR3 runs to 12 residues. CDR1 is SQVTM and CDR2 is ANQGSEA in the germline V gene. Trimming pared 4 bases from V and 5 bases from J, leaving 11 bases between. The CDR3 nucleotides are TGCAGCGTTGGTGGGGGGTTGGAGACCCAGTACTTC. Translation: CSVGGGLETQYF.

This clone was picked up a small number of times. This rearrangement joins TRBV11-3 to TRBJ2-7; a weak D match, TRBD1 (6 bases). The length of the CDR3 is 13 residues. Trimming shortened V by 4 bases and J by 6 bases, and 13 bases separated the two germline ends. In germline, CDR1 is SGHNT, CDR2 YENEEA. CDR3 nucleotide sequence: TGTGCCAGCAGCTCGAGCAGGGGTGGCGAGCAGTACTTC. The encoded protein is CASSSSRGGEQYF.

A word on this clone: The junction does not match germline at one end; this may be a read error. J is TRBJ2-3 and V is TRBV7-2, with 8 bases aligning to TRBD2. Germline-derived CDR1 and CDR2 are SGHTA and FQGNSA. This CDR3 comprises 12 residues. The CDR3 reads CASSPTLLAAAF. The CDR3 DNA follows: TGTGCCAGCAGCCCGACCTTACTAGCGGCAGCTTTT.

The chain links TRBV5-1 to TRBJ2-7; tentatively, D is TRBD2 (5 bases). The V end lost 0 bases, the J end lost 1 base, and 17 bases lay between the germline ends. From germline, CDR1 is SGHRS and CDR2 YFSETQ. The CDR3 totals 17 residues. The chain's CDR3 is CASSLADGRDPSYEQYF. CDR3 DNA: TGCGCCAGCAGCTTGGCCGATGGACGGGATCCGTCCTACGAGCAGTACTTC.

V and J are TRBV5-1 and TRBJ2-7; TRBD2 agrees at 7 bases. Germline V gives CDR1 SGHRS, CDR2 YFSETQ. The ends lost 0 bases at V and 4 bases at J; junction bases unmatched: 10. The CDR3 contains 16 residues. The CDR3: CASSLGAGPRGYEQYF. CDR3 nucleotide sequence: TGCGCCAGCAGCTTGGGAGCGGGACCACGCGGTTACGAGCAGTACTTC.

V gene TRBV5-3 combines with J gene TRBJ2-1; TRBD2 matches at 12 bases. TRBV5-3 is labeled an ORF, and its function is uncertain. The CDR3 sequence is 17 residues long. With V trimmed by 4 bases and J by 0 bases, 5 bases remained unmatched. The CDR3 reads CARSAGLAGRSYNEQFF. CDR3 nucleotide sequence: TGTGCCAGAAGCGCAGGACTAGCGGGACGCTCCTACAATGAGCAGTTCTTC.

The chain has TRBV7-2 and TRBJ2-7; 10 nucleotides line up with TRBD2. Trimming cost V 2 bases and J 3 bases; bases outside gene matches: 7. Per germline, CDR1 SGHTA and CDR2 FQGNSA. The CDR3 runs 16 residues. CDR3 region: CASSLRAGGIGYEQYF. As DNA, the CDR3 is TGTGCCAGCAGCTTACGAGCGGGAGGGATCGGCTACGAGCAGTACTTC.

The DNA for the CDR3 is TGTGCCAGCTCACCGGGACAAACCTTGAACACTGAAGCTTTCTTT. Translating it yields CASSPGQTLNTEAFF. The chain combines TRBV18 with TRBJ1-1, with a possible D match to TRBD1 (6 bases). The CDR3 spans 15 residues. V lost 3 bases, J lost 0 bases, and 11 bases lay in between. CDR1 and CDR2 from the germline V gene are KGHSH and LQKENI.

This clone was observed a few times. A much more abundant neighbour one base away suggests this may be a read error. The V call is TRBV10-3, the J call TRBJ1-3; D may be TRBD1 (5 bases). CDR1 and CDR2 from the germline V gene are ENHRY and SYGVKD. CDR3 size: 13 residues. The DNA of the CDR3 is TGTGCCATCGGGGACGGGACTGGAAACACCGTATATTTT. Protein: CAIGDGTGNTVYF.

As DNA, the CDR3 is TGTGCCAGCATATGGACGGACACGCAGGAGACCCAGTACTTC. This gives the protein CASIWTDTQETQYF. The chain has TRBV6-1 and TRBJ2-5; a possible D gene is TRBD1 (5 bases). CDR3 length: 14 residues. Looked up from germline, CDR1 is MNHNS and CDR2 is SASEGT. V lost 7 bases, J lost 5 bases, and 17 bases lay in between.

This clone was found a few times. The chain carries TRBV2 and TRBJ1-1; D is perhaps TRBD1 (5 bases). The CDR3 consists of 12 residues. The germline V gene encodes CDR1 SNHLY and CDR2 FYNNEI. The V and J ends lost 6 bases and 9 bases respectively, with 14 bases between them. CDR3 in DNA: TGTGCCAGCAGCCGGGACGTGAGACAAGCTTTCTTT. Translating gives CASSRDVRQAFF.

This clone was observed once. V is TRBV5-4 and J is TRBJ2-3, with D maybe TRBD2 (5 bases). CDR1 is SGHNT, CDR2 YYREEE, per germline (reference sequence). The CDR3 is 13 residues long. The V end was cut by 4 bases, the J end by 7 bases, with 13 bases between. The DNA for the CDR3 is TGTGCCAGCAGCGAAACACTAGGGAATACGCAGTATTTT. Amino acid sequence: CASSETLGNTQYF.

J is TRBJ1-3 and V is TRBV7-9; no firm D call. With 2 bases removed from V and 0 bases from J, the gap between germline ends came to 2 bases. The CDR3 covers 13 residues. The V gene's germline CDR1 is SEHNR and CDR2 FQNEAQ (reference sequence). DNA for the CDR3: TGTGCCAGCAGCTTAATCTCTGGAAACACCATATATTTT. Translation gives CASSLISGNTIYF. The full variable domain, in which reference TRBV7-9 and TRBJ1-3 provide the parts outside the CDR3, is DTGVSQNPRHKITKRGQNVTFRCDPISEHNRLYWYRQTLGQGPEFLTYFQNEAQLEKSRLLSDRFSAERPKGSFSTLEIQRTEQGDSAMYLCASSLISGNTIYFGEGSWLTVV.

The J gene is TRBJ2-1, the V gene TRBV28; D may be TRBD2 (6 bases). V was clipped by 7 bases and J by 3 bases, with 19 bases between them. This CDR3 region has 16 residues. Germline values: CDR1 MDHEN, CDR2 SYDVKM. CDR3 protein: CASTQGLPRYYNEQFF. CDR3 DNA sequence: TGTGCCAGCACCCAGGGACTTCCCAGATACTACAATGAGCAGTTCTTC.

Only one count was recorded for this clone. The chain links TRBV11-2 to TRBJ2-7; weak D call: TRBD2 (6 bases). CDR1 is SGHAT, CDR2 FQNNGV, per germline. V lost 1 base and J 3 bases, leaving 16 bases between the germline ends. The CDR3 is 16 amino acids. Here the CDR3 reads CASSLGRLALGYEQYF. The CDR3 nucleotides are TGTGCCAGCAGCTTAGGGCGGCTAGCGCTAGGCTACGAGCAGTACTTC.

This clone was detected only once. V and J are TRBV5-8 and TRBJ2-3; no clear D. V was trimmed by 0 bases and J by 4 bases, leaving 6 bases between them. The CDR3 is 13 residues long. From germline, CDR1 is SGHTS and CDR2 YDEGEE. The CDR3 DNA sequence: TGTGCCAGCAGCTTGGAAGCGCCAGATACGCAGTATTTT. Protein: CASSLEAPDTQYF.

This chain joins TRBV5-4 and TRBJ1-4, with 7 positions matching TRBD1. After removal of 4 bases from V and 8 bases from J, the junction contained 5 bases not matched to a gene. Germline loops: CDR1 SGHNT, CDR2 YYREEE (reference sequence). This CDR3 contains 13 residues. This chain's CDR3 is CASSRGQREKLFF. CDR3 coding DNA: TGTGCCAGCAGCAGGGGACAGAGAGAAAAACTGTTTTTT.

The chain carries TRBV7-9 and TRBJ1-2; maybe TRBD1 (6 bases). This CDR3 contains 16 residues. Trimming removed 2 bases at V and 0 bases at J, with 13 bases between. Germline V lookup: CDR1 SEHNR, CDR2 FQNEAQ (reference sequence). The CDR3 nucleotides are TGTGCCAGCAGCTTAACGACAGGTGGGGCTAACTATGGCTACACCTTC. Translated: CASSLTTGGANYGYTF. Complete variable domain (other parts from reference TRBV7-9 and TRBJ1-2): DTGVSQNPRHKITKRGQNVTFRCDPISEHNRLYWYRQTLGQGPEFLTYFQNEAQLEKSRLLSDRFSAERPKGSFSTLEIQRTEQGDSAMYLCASSLTTGGANYGYTFGSGTRLTVV.